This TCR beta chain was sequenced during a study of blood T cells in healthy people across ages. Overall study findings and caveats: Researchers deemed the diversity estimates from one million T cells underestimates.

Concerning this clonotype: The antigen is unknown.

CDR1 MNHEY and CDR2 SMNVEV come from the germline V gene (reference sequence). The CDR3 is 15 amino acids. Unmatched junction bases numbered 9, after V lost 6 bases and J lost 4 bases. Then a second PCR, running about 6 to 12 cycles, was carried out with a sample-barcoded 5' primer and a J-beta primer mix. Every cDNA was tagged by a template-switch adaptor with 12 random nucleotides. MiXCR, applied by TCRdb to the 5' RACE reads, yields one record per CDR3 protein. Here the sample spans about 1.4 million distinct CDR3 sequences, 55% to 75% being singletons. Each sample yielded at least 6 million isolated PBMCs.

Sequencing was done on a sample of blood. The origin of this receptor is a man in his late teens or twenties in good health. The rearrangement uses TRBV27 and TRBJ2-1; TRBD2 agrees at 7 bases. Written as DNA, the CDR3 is TGTGCCAGCAGCCCGAGCGGGGTCCTATACAATGAGCAGTTCTTC. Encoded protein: CASSPSGVLYNEQFF.